This TCR beta chain was sequenced for a study of T cells in tuberculosis. The overall study: Sequenced TCRs come from CD1B-GMM tetramer-binding T cells.

Chain pairing is unknown; alpha and beta were sequenced separately. Clones were sequenced by immunoSEQ multiplex PCR, and TCRdb holds only the in-frame ones, with some missing. Of some 90,000 clones in the sample, roughly 88% were seen once. This CDR3 has 14 residues. The germline V gene encodes CDR1 LNHDA and CDR2 SQIVND (reference sequence). Trimming removed 4 bases from V and 4 bases from J, with 13 bases in between. Sorting used thawed, overnight-rested PBMC stained with anti-CD3, a viability dye and GMM-loaded CD1B tetramer. The CD1B tetramers carried C32 glucose monomycolate purified from Rhodococcus equi.

The receptor's source is an adult woman with latent tuberculosis. The sample was CD1b-GMM tetramer-negative cells sorted from PBMCs. This rearrangement joins TRBV19 to TRBJ1-2; tentatively, D is TRBD1 (5 bases). CDR3 nucleotides: TGTGCCAGTAGTAGACAGCTGTCTAGCTATGGCTACACCTTC. This gives the protein CASSRQLSSYGYTF.